These 26 T cell receptor beta chains came from one sample sequenced in a study of cytomegalovirus exposure and HLA in healthy donors. 13 Jbeta primers and 60 Vbeta primers were used for the PCR. Sequencing used immunoSEQ multiplex PCR; TCRdb keeps in-frame clones, though not all of them. The sample includes under 120,000 clones, less than 80% seen only once; the top ten take over 3.5%. Sample: PBMCs. Receptors originate from a man between 25 and 39 years old in good health and CMV-seropositive.

DNA of the CDR3: TGTGCCAGCAGCCGGACTAGCGGGAGGGAGACCCAGTACTTC. This encodes CASSRTSGRETQYF. V usage is TRBV7-2 and J usage is TRBJ2-5, with 14 bases aligning to TRBD2. V was pared by 5 bases and J by 5 bases, with 1 base of the junction left unmatched. The CDR3 consists of 14 residues. Germline V lookup: CDR1 SGHTA, CDR2 FQGNSA.

The genes are TRBV29-1 and TRBJ2-6; unclear D gene. V gave up 4 bases and J gave up 0 bases, with 7 bases separating them. Germline values: CDR1 SQVTM, CDR2 ANQGSEA. CDR3 length: 14 residues. CDR3 DNA: TGCAGCGTTGCAAGTAGCTCTGGGGCCAACGTCCTGACTTTC. Translation gives CSVASSSGANVLTF.

The chain employs TRBV4-1 and TRBJ1-1; 9 nucleotides align to TRBD1. The germline V gene has CDR1 MGHRA and CDR2 YSYEKL. Trimming at V came to 1 base and at J to 6 bases, leaving 9 bases not matched to a gene. The CDR3 is 16 residues long. This CDR3 reads CASSQGKQGAFAEAFF. The DNA of the CDR3 is TGCGCCAGCAGCCAAGGTAAACAGGGGGCTTTCGCTGAAGCTTTCTTT.

This clone was observed a few times. V and J are TRBV6-6 and TRBJ2-7; TRBD1 matches at 9 bases. Germline trimming cut 2 bases from V and 3 bases from J; bases unmatched to any gene: 5. The germline gives CDR1 MNHNY, CDR2 SVGAGI (reference sequence). The CDR3 is made up of 15 amino acids. The CDR3 reads CASSYPGQGNYEQYF. DNA of the CDR3: TGTGCCAGCAGTTACCCAGGACAGGGGAACTACGAGCAGTACTTC.

The chain has TRBV7-9 and TRBJ1-1; D perhaps matches TRBD1 (5 bases). Trimming cost V 4 bases and J 8 bases, with 14 bases left between them. Germline V gives CDR1 SEHNR, CDR2 FQNEAQ (reference sequence). There are 13 residues in the CDR3. The CDR3 loop reads CASSSGRGAEAFF. CDR3 DNA sequence: TGTGCCAGCAGCTCCGGGAGAGGGGCAGAAGCTTTCTTT.

This clone was seen only once. The chain links TRBV7-3 to TRBJ2-5; 8 positions agree with TRBD2. Germline V gene data show CDR1 as SGHTA and CDR2 as FQGTGA. V was clipped by 5 bases and J by 5 bases; unmatched bases: 7. The CDR3 has 14 residues. This chain's CDR3 is CASSPGLAVETQYF. The DNA of the CDR3 is TGTGCCAGCAGCCCCGGACTAGCAGTTGAGACCCAGTACTTC.

The V call is TRBV5-6, the J call TRBJ2-7; D call uncertain. Deletions cut 1 base from V and 4 bases from J, with 6 bases between. Germline V gene sequence: CDR1 SGHDT, CDR2 YYEEEE. This CDR3 has 12 amino acids. CDR3 region: CASSLNKYEQYF. CDR3 in DNA: TGTGCCAGCAGCTTGAATAAATACGAGCAGTACTTC.

The rearrangement joins TRBV10-3 to TRBJ2-3; 14 bases are a match to TRBD2. With V trimmed by 7 bases and J by 8 bases, 8 bases remained unmatched. The V gene's germline CDR1 is ENHRY and CDR2 SYGVKD. CDR3 size: 15 residues. The CDR3 DNA reads as TGTGCCATCACTGTGACTAGCGGGGGGGCTGGTACGCAGTATTTT. Amino acids: CAITVTSGGAGTQYF.

The J gene is TRBJ1-1, the V gene TRBV7-2; the D is unclear. Trimming pared 6 bases from V and 6 bases from J, leaving 14 bases between. Germline values: CDR1 SGHTA, CDR2 FQGNSA. The CDR3 spans 13 residues. CDR3 loop: CASSPGVVAEAFF. The CDR3 DNA reads as TGTGCCAGCAGTCCCGGAGTGGTAGCTGAAGCTTTCTTT.

This chain connects TRBV2 to TRBJ2-5; D ambiguous. Judging by the DNA end, TRBJ2-7 fits better; the J call may be wrong. CDR1 and CDR2 (germline): SNHLY, FYNNEI. The CDR3 is 14 residues long. The CDR3, as DNA: TGTGCCAGCAGTGGGTCCCAGACCCTAGGCGAGCAGTACTTC. This sequence encodes CASSGSQTLGEQYF.

This clone was seen a handful of times. The chain has TRBV2 and TRBJ2-5; 11 positions agree with TRBD2. The J segment lost 5 bases and the V segment lost 6 bases, leaving 11 bases of the junction unmatched. The CDR3 length is 16 residues. Germline V gene data show CDR1 as SNHLY and CDR2 as FYNNEI. CDR3 sequence (DNA): TGTGCCAGCAGAACCAGACTAGCGGGGAGGAGGGAGACCCAGTACTTC. Translation: CASRTRLAGRRETQYF.

This clone showed up just a few times. The chain employs TRBV7-6 and TRBJ1-4, with a possible D match to TRBD1 (6 bases). The CDR3 spans 18 residues. The ends were cut back, 4 bases at V and 4 bases at J, with 22 bases in the middle. Germline V gene lookup returns CDR1 SGHVS and CDR2 FNYEAQ. The DNA for the CDR3 is TGTGCCAGCAGCTCTACAGGGCCCCCCTTAGTATTTAATGAAAAACTGTTTTTT. Encoded protein: CASSSTGPPLVFNEKLFF.

There are a few counts of this clone. The chain joins TRBV19 to TRBJ1-5, with 9 bases lining up with TRBD1. CDR1 and CDR2 (germline): LNHDA, SQIVND (reference sequence). This CDR3 region has 12 residues. V lost 9 bases to trimming and J lost 6 bases; unmatched junction nucleotides: 3. The CDR3 region has the DNA TGTGCCAGCCGGACAGGGGCTCAGCCCCAGCATTTT. Encoded protein: CASRTGAQPQHF.

V usage is TRBV2 and J usage is TRBJ1-3; TRBD1 might be the D (6 bases). This CDR3 is 15 amino acids long. Germline V gene sequence: CDR1 SNHLY, CDR2 FYNNEI. V shed 6 bases and J shed 2 bases, with 14 bases lying between them. CDR3 region: CASSASGGPGNTIYF. In DNA, the CDR3 is TGTGCCAGCAGCGCCTCGGGGGGCCCTGGAAACACCATATATTTT.

This clone was recorded once. The chain recombines TRBV7-9 with TRBJ1-2; 7 bases agree with TRBD1. Germline V lookup: CDR1 SEHNR, CDR2 FQNEAQ (reference sequence). This CDR3 is 12 amino acids long. J gave up 10 bases and V 2 bases, and 4 bases lay outside the gene matches. The CDR3 region has the DNA TGTGCCAGCAGCTTAATACAGGGGTACTACACCTTC. This translates into CASSLIQGYYTF.

V is TRBV7-3 and J is TRBJ1-1; D call uncertain. The V gene's germline CDR1 is SGHTA and CDR2 FQGTGA. The CDR3 length is 13 residues. V was pared by 0 bases and J by 4 bases, with 6 bases between. CDR3 DNA: TGTGCCAGCAGCTTAACTGCCGGCACTGAAGCTTTCTTT. It translates to CASSLTAGTEAFF.

CDR3 nucleotides: TGCAGCGCCTTAGGGACAGGCACTGAAAAACTGTTTTTT. Translation gives CSALGTGTEKLFF. This chain joins TRBV29-1 and TRBJ1-4; 8 bases line up with TRBD1. The V gene end was trimmed by 7 bases and the J gene end by 7 bases; junction bases not matched to a gene: 8. The CDR3 runs to 13 residues. Germline V lookup: CDR1 SQVTM, CDR2 ANQGSEA.

There are a few counts of this clone. V gene TRBV5-4 combines with J gene TRBJ2-5; 8 nucleotides align to TRBD2. The CDR3 has 14 residues. CDR1 is SGHNT and CDR2 is YYREEE in the germline V gene (reference sequence). J was trimmed by 1 base and V by 2 bases; bases with no gene match: 1. CDR3 DNA: TGTGCCAGCAGCTTCGGGGGGGGCCAAGAGACCCAGTACTTC. Translated, it gives CASSFGGGQETQYF.

Points on this clone: Other DNA sequences from this sample encode an identical CDR3 as well. CDR3: CASSPAGGTDTQYF. CDR3 bases: TGTGCCAGCTCACCGGCGGGGGGAACAGATACGCAGTATTTT. The chain carries TRBV18 and TRBJ2-3; TRBD2 matches at 8 bases. CDR3 size: 14 residues. The germline V gene encodes CDR1 KGHSH and CDR2 LQKENI. V lost 3 bases, J lost 3 bases, and 2 bases stayed unmatched.

This clone was found once. V gene TRBV7-9 combines with J gene TRBJ2-7; TRBD1 matches at 8 bases. In germline, CDR1 is SEHNR, CDR2 FQNEAQ (reference sequence). This CDR3 has 17 residues. Germline trimming cut 1 base from V and 6 bases from J; bases unmatched to any gene: 14. In nucleotides, the CDR3 is TGTGCCAGCAGCTTAGTGCGGCCAGGGGGCCGCCCCGGCGAGCAGTACTTC. Protein product: CASSLVRPGGRPGEQYF.

This clone was seen more than once but under ten times. This chain uses TRBV9 with TRBJ1-1; TRBD1 agrees at 8 bases. The CDR3 spans 15 residues. Trimming cost V 0 bases and J 6 bases; bases outside gene matches: 7. Germline assignment: CDR1 SGDLS and CDR2 YYNGEE. CDR3 amino acids: CASSVADRGRPEAFF. As DNA, the CDR3 is TGTGCCAGCAGCGTAGCAGACAGGGGACGCCCTGAAGCTTTCTTT.

There are a few counts of this clone. The chain combines TRBV5-4 with TRBJ2-7; D is perhaps TRBD1 (6 bases). The CDR3 has 12 residues. The germline V gene has CDR1 SGHNT and CDR2 YYREEE (reference sequence). Trimming cost V 3 bases and J 3 bases, with 7 bases left between them. In DNA form, the CDR3 reads TGTGCCAGCAGCTGGGACAACTACGAGCAGTACTTC. Translating gives CASSWDNYEQYF.

This chain uses TRBV5-1 with TRBJ2-5, with 7 bases aligning to TRBD1. Losses at the gene ends were 5 bases for V and 2 bases for J; bases not matched to a gene: 6. Germline V gives CDR1 SGHRS, CDR2 YFSETQ. The CDR3 is 14 residues long. The CDR3 sequence: CASRTRGQQETQYF. The CDR3 region has the DNA TGCGCCAGCAGGACGAGGGGACAGCAAGAGACCCAGTACTTC.

This clone was recorded once. The gene calls are TRBV6-6 and TRBJ1-1; D gene uncertain. CDR1 is MNHNY and CDR2 is SVGAGI in the germline V gene (reference sequence). The CDR3 is 14 amino acids. Trimming cost V 0 bases and J 1 base, with 6 bases left between them. The CDR3 reads CASSYSNQNTEAFF. The CDR3 bases are TGTGCCAGCAGTTACTCCAATCAGAACACTGAAGCTTTCTTT.

The chain employs TRBV7-2 and TRBJ2-1; the D gene is possibly TRBD1 (7 bases). V was clipped by 1 base and J by 2 bases, with 18 bases between them. Germline V lookup: CDR1 SGHTA, CDR2 FQGNSA. The CDR3 length is 18 residues. The CDR3 DNA reads TGTGCCAGCAGCTTAGTGGGTCTACAGGGGAGGACCTACAATGAGCAGTTCTTC. This gives the protein CASSLVGLQGRTYNEQFF.

The chain joins TRBV7-2 to TRBJ1-3, with D possibly matching TRBD1 (5 bases). Germline-derived CDR1 and CDR2 are SGHTA and FQGNSA. Trimming took 2 bases from V and 0 from J, leaving 11 bases between them. The CDR3 is 16 residues long. CDR3 protein: CASSLWGEGSGNTIYF. CDR3 nucleotides: TGTGCCAGCAGCTTATGGGGGGAGGGCTCTGGAAACACCATATATTTT.